What follows are 30 T cell receptor beta chains derived from one specimen sequenced in a study of cytomegalovirus exposure and HLA in healthy donors. Both 60 Vbeta primers and 13 Jbeta primers went into the PCR. The protocol was immunoSEQ multiplex PCR, while the TCRdb copy is restricted to in-frame clones and leaves out a portion. The data contain 90,000 to 120,000 clones, 84% of them singletons. Input material: PBMCs. The receptors were sampled from a woman aged 18-29 years in good health and CMV-seronegative.

The gene calls are TRBV28 and TRBJ1-1, with no clear D. The CDR3 has 14 amino acids. Germline-derived CDR1 and CDR2 are MDHEN and SYDVKM. Trimming removed 5 bases from V and 6 bases from J, with 16 bases in between. CDR3 sequence: CASSPGGLGAEAFF. For the CDR3, the DNA is TGTGCCAGCAGTCCCGGCGGCCTCGGGGCTGAAGCTTTCTTT.

This chain joins TRBV7-8 and TRBJ2-5; 13 nucleotides align to TRBD2. The CDR3 runs to 14 residues. Losses at the gene ends were 5 bases for V and 5 bases for J; bases not matched to a gene: 2. Germline assignment: CDR1 SGHVS and CDR2 FQNEAQ. The CDR3 DNA sequence: TGTGCCAGCAGCCAGACTAGCGGGAGGGAGACCCAGTACTTC. It encodes CASSQTSGRETQYF.

The chain recombines TRBV2 with TRBJ2-2, with 7 nucleotides matching TRBD2. The CDR3 contains 15 residues. Germline V CDR1 and CDR2: SNHLY, FYNNEI. The CDR3 region is CAVRAGEVNTGELFF. The CDR3 region has the DNA TGTGCAGTTAGGGCGGGGGAAGTGAACACCGGGGAGCTGTTTTTT.

This clone was found once. The gene calls are TRBV21-1 and TRBJ2-2; the table gives TRBD2 as D, unverified against the DNA. TRBV21-1 is shown as a pseudogene. This CDR3 comprises 15 residues. The CDR3 is CASAHVRAGTGELFF. For the CDR3, the DNA is TGTGCCAGCGCTCATGTTCGAGCGGGAACCGGGGAGCTGTTTTTT.

The chain employs TRBV6-5 and TRBJ1-2; possibly TRBD1 for D (6 bases). Germline loops: CDR1 MNHEY, CDR2 SVGAGI. V lost 5 bases, J lost 8 bases, and 12 bases lay in between. The CDR3 has 12 residues. CDR3 nucleotides: TGTGCCAGCAGTACAGGGCTTGGCGGCTACACCTTC. Its translation: CASSTGLGGYTF.

The chain employs TRBV7-9 and TRBJ2-4, with a tentative D call TRBD1 (7 bases). Germline CDR1 reads SEHNR; CDR2 reads FQNEAQ (reference sequence). The CDR3 is made up of 13 amino acids. V lost 2 bases and J 8 bases, leaving 10 bases between the germline ends. CDR3 nucleotide sequence: TGTGCCAGCAGCTTAACAGGGGAGGACATTCAGTACTTC. Translated: CASSLTGEDIQYF.

The chain carries TRBV7-2 and TRBJ2-6; D is undetermined. This CDR3 has 16 residues. Germline V gives CDR1 SGHTA, CDR2 FQGNSA. Between the trimmed V and J ends, which lost 5 bases and 0 bases, there was a span of 11 bases. This CDR3 reads CASSQPPGSGANVLTF. The CDR3 DNA sequence: TGTGCCAGCAGCCAACCTCCGGGCTCTGGGGCCAACGTCCTGACTTTC.

This chain's CDR3 is CASGPMRHSGNTIYF. The DNA for the CDR3 is TGTGCCAGCGGTCCCATGCGCCACTCTGGAAACACCATATATTTT. The V gene is TRBV6-6, the J gene TRBJ1-3; D is unresolved. CDR1 and CDR2 from the germline V gene are MNHNY and SVGAGI (reference sequence). The V and J ends lost 8 bases and 0 bases respectively, with 14 bases between them. The CDR3 has 15 residues.

This chain joins TRBV4-3 and TRBJ2-7; TRBD2 is a possible D gene (5 bases). CDR1 LGHNA and CDR2 YSLEER come from the germline V gene. Trimming removed 4 bases at V and 2 bases at J, with 9 bases between. This CDR3 is built from 13 residues. CDR3 amino acids: CASSPGGAYEQYF. The CDR3 DNA follows: TGCGCCAGCAGCCCCGGAGGAGCCTACGAGCAGTACTTC.

This clone has only a few counts. The V gene is TRBV9, the J gene TRBJ2-1; 12 bases fit TRBD2. Germline V CDR1 and CDR2: SGDLS, YYNGEE. Trimming at V came to 4 bases and at J to 10 bases, leaving 9 bases not matched to a gene. The CDR3 has 15 amino acids. The chain's CDR3 is CASSSSGRGLQEQFF. The CDR3 bases are TGTGCCAGCAGCTCTAGCGGGAGGGGGTTACAGGAGCAGTTCTTC.

V and J are TRBV7-8 and TRBJ1-6; 9 bases agree with TRBD1. V shed 3 bases and J 0 bases; nucleotides not matched to a gene: 9. In germline, CDR1 is SGHVS, CDR2 FQNEAQ. CDR3 length equals 19 residues. The CDR3 DNA sequence: TGTGCCAGCAGCTTCGCACAGGGGGCCGCCAGCTCCTATAATTCACCCCTCCACTTT. Its protein product is CASSFAQGAASSYNSPLHF.

This chain links TRBV7-9 with TRBJ2-5; TRBD1 matches at 9 bases. The J call is uncertain, as TRBJ2-7 better fits the DNA end. In germline, CDR1 is SEHNR, CDR2 FQNEAQ (reference sequence). The length of the CDR3 is 16 residues. The CDR3: CASSPYLGTGTYEQYF. The DNA for the CDR3 is TGTGCCAGCAGCCCATATCTCGGGACAGGGACCTACGAGCAGTACTTC.

The rearrangement joins TRBV5-5 to TRBJ1-5; D gene uncertain. Trimming left V 3 bases short and J 5 bases short, with 9 bases between. CDR1 and CDR2 (germline): SGHKS, YYEKEE (reference sequence). The CDR3 spans 13 residues. As DNA, the CDR3 is TGTGCCAGCAGCTGGGCATCGGATCAGCCCCAGCATTTT. It yields the protein CASSWASDQPQHF.

The V call is TRBV30, the J call TRBJ1-6; D unclear. Germline CDR1 is GTSNPN and CDR2 is SVGIG (reference sequence). V gave up 4 bases and J gave up 4 bases, with 8 bases separating them. This CDR3 has 13 amino acids. The CDR3 coding sequence is TGTGCCTGGACCCAGGCTTATAATTCACCCCTCCACTTT. It encodes CAWTQAYNSPLHF.

The rearrangement joins TRBV19 to TRBJ1-4; weak D call: TRBD1 (5 bases). The ends were cut back, 6 bases at V and 8 bases at J, with 13 bases in the middle. This CDR3 is built from 13 residues. Germline-derived CDR1 and CDR2 are LNHDA and SQIVND (reference sequence). DNA of the CDR3: TGTGCCAGTAGCGACAGATCTGAAGAAAAACTGTTTTTT. Protein product: CASSDRSEEKLFF.

V usage is TRBV7-2 and J usage is TRBJ2-1; D possibly corresponds to TRBD2 (5 bases). V was cut by 3 bases and J by 4 bases, with 10 bases left in between. The CDR3 has 14 residues. From germline, CDR1 is SGHTA and CDR2 FQGNSA. CDR3 loop: CASSFLGLYNEQFF. In nucleotides, the CDR3 is TGTGCCAGCAGCTTTCTCGGACTTTACAATGAGCAGTTCTTC.

This clone was detected once. This sequence joins TRBV6-1 and TRBJ2-3; 12 bases agree with TRBD2. From germline, CDR1 is MNHNS and CDR2 SASEGT. This CDR3 comprises 17 residues. The V gene end was trimmed by 2 bases and the J gene end by 1 base; junction bases not matched to a gene: 4. The CDR3 DNA sequence: TGTGCCAGCAGTGAATCTAGCGGGGGGGCCGGCACAGATACGCAGTATTTT. As protein: CASSESSGGAGTDTQYF.

The chain has TRBV10-3 and TRBJ1-1, with TRBD1 identical over 10 bases. Germline CDR1 and CDR2: ENHRY and SYGVKD. Germline trimming cut 4 bases from V and 1 base from J; bases unmatched to any gene: 6. There are 16 residues in the CDR3. For the CDR3, the DNA is TGTGCCATCAGTGGACAGGGGGCGTGGAGGAACACTGAAGCTTTCTTT. Amino acids: CAISGQGAWRNTEAFF.

The chain employs TRBV30 and TRBJ2-1; 8 bases match TRBD1. In germline, CDR1 is GTSNPN, CDR2 SVGIG (reference sequence). The junction had 9 bases not matched to a gene; V was cut back by 2 bases and J by 3 bases. This CDR3 spans 16 amino acids. Here the CDR3 DNA reads TGTGCCTGGAGTCGTGACAGGGGTTTTAACTACAATGAGCAGTTCTTC. Protein: CAWSRDRGFNYNEQFF.

The chain carries TRBV6-1 and TRBJ2-5, with 12 bases lining up with TRBD2. The CDR3 spans 15 residues. Germline V CDR1 and CDR2: MNHNS, SASEGT. J gave up 5 bases and V 4 bases, and 5 bases lay outside the gene matches. The CDR3 is CASSGLAGGAETQYF. For the CDR3, the DNA is TGTGCCAGCAGTGGGCTAGCGGGAGGGGCGGAGACCCAGTACTTC.

The count of this clone is one. V usage is TRBV7-2 and J usage is TRBJ2-7; TRBD2 matches at 12 bases. The J segment lost 3 bases and the V segment lost 5 bases, leaving 8 bases of the junction unmatched. CDR3 length: 16 residues. CDR1 SGHTA and CDR2 FQGNSA come from the germline V gene. This CDR3 reads CASSTWTSGARYEQYF. DNA of the CDR3: TGTGCCAGCAGCACCTGGACTAGCGGGGCCCGCTACGAGCAGTACTTC. Looking up the rest from reference TRBV7-2 and TRBJ2-7 gives the full variable domain: GAGVSQSPSNKVTEKGKDVELRCDPISGHTALYWYRQSLGQGLEFLIYFQGNSAPDKSGLPSDRFSAERTGGSVSTLTIQRTQQEDSAVYLCASSTWTSGARYEQYFGPGTRLTVT.

The rearrangement joins TRBV27 to TRBJ1-1; the match to TRBD1 covers 8 bases. The V and J ends lost 3 bases and 7 bases, in that order; junction bases with no gene match: 19. CDR3 size: 18 residues. The germline gives CDR1 MNHEY, CDR2 SMNVEV (reference sequence). The CDR3 loop reads CASSLLQGALKLFHEAFF. Written as DNA, the CDR3 is TGTGCCAGCAGTTTGCTTCAGGGGGCCCTCAAGTTGTTCCATGAAGCTTTCTTT.

This chain links TRBV4-1 with TRBJ1-5; no clear D gene. The CDR3 runs to 16 residues. CDR1 is MGHRA, CDR2 YSYEKL, per germline. Trimming pared 2 bases from V and 4 bases from J, leaving 15 bases between. The CDR3 protein is CASSQTRRQSNQPQHF. For the CDR3, the DNA is TGCGCCAGCAGCCAAACAAGGAGGCAGAGTAATCAGCCCCAGCATTTT.

V and J are TRBV30 and TRBJ1-3; D remains ambiguous. Germline V CDR1 and CDR2: GTSNPN, SVGIG (reference sequence). Trimming shortened V by 3 bases and J by 2 bases, and 17 bases separated the two germline ends. The CDR3 consists of 16 residues. DNA of the CDR3: TGTGCCTGGAGAGGTGGCCCCCACCAGGCTGGAAACACCATATATTTT. Translated: CAWRGGPHQAGNTIYF.

V is TRBV19 and J is TRBJ1-4, with 7 nucleotides matching TRBD1. Trimming cost V 2 bases and J 6 bases; bases outside gene matches: 6. This CDR3 region has 15 residues. CDR1 is LNHDA, CDR2 SQIVND, per germline (reference sequence). CDR3 loop: CASSITRDRDEKLFF. For the CDR3, the DNA is TGTGCCAGTAGTATAACCCGAGACAGGGATGAAAAACTGTTTTTT.

This chain joins TRBV4-2 and TRBJ2-3, with D possibly matching TRBD2 (6 bases). The germline V and J ends were trimmed by 4 bases and 8 bases, with 10 bases remaining between them. The CDR3 has 12 residues. Germline CDR1 reads LGHNA; CDR2 reads YNFKEQ. The CDR3 DNA sequence: TGTGCCAGCAGCCTTAGTAGCGGTACGCAGTATTTT. Translated, it gives CASSLSSGTQYF.

The chain joins TRBV7-8 to TRBJ2-5; a weak D match, TRBD1 (7 bases). The tail of the sequence fits TRBJ2-7 better, so the J call may be wrong. Germline CDR1 is SGHVS and CDR2 is FQNEAQ. This CDR3 is built from 16 residues. CDR3 region: CASSASRGTSPYEQYF. DNA of the CDR3: TGTGCCAGCAGCGCGTCCAGGGGGACTTCGCCCTACGAGCAGTACTTC.

The rearrangement joins TRBV27 to TRBJ2-7; possible D gene TRBD1, 5 bases. The ends were cut back, 4 bases at V and 2 bases at J, with 9 bases in the middle. Germline CDR1 MNHEY, CDR2 SMNVEV (reference sequence). The CDR3 spans 13 residues. In DNA, the CDR3 is TGTGCCAGCAGTTCCGACAGTCCCTACGAGCAGTACTTC. It translates to CASSSDSPYEQYF.

This clone was observed once. The chain employs TRBV6-1 and TRBJ1-6, with 11 bases aligning to TRBD1. The CDR3 has 16 amino acids. Germline V CDR1 and CDR2: MNHNS, SASEGT. J gave up 10 bases and V 0 bases, and 5 bases lay outside the gene matches. The CDR3 DNA follows: TGTGCCAGCAGTGAAGCGACCGGGACAGGGGGGTCACCCCTCCACTTT. It is translated as CASSEATGTGGSPLHF.

The chain carries TRBV14 and TRBJ1-1; D may be TRBD1 (5 bases). V was clipped by 10 bases and J by 4 bases, with 13 bases between them. The CDR3 contains 12 residues. Looked up from germline, CDR1 is SGHDN and CDR2 is FVKESK. As DNA, the CDR3 is TGTGCCACGGGGGGGGGAGGCACTGAAGCTTTCTTT. Residues: CATGGGGTEAFF.